The 30 T cell receptor beta chains below all came from one sample that was sequenced in a study of beta chain features in type 1 diabetes. cDNA synthesis used the whole RNA isolate, giving expressed TCRB sequences. The table came from immunoSEQ multiplex PCR; TCRdb's copy has only in-frame clones and leaves some out. Of hundreds of thousands of clones in the sample, 15% were seen once. The sequenced material came from naive CD4+ T cells from blood. These receptors were taken from a man younger than 35 in good health.

The J gene is TRBJ2-4, the V gene TRBV4-2; TRBD2 agrees at 11 bases. CDR1 is LGHNA and CDR2 is YNFKEQ in the germline V gene. There are 18 residues in the CDR3. With 3 bases clipped from V and 7 bases from J, the junction kept 14 bases outside the gene matches. CDR3 in amino acids: CASSQEGTSGPHRNIQYF. CDR3 DNA sequence: TGTGCCAGCAGCCAGGAAGGGACTAGCGGACCCCATAGGAACATTCAGTACTTC.

The chain carries TRBV5-4 and TRBJ1-2; D is uncertain. The V end was cut by 0 bases, the J end by 8 bases, with 8 bases between. CDR1 is SGHNT and CDR2 is YYREEE in the germline V gene (reference sequence). The CDR3 is made up of 12 amino acids. The CDR3 spells CASSLESRGYTF. CDR3 nucleotide sequence: TGTGCCAGCAGCTTGGAGTCGAGGGGCTACACCTTC. Together with reference TRBV5-4 and TRBJ1-2, the CDR3 gives the full variable domain: ETGVTQSPTHLIKTRGQQVTLRCSSQSGHNTVSWYQQALGQGPQFIFQYYREEENGRGNFPPRFSGLQFPNYSSELNVNALELDDSALYLCASSLESRGYTFGSGTRLTVV.

The V call is TRBV6-5, the J call TRBJ1-5, with TRBD1 matching 8 bases. Trimming removed 6 bases from V and 5 bases from J; junction bases left unmatched: 3. The CDR3 consists of 13 residues. Germline lookup yields CDR1 MNHEY and CDR2 SVGAGI. In DNA, the CDR3 is TGTGCCAGCAGCTCGACAGGGGATCAGCCCCAGCATTTT. Translation: CASSSTGDQPQHF.

The chain employs TRBV2 and TRBJ1-1; the D gene is possibly TRBD1 (5 bases). The CDR3 runs 13 residues. Germline V CDR1 and CDR2: SNHLY, FYNNEI. V gave up 3 bases and J gave up 11 bases, with 16 bases separating them. The CDR3, as DNA: TGTGCCAGCAGTGAGGAGGGGAGGGTCGGGGCTTTCTTT. Protein sequence: CASSEEGRVGAFF.

This sequence joins TRBV13 and TRBJ2-3, with 9 bases matching TRBD2. Looked up from germline, CDR1 is PRHDT and CDR2 is FYEKMQ (reference sequence). V shed 3 bases, J shed 3 bases, and the junction held 1 base outside the gene matches. The CDR3 length is 14 residues. CDR3 bases: TGTGCCAGCAGCTTTAGCGGGGGTACAGATACGCAGTATTTT. Translation: CASSFSGGTDTQYF.

This clone turned up a few times. J is TRBJ2-3 and V is TRBV5-1; D is tentatively TRBD1 or TRBD2 (5 bases each). This CDR3 contains 15 residues. CDR1 SGHRS and CDR2 YFSETQ come from the germline V gene. Trimming cost V 1 base and J 4 bases, with 13 bases left between them. The CDR3 bases are TGCGCCAGCAGCTTGAGGTCCCAGGGAGCAGATACGCAGTATTTT. This sequence encodes CASSLRSQGADTQYF.

The chain recombines TRBV18 with TRBJ2-7; 8 bases fit TRBD1. Germline loops: CDR1 KGHSH, CDR2 LQKENI. This CDR3 spans 13 amino acids. With V trimmed by 3 bases and J by 6 bases, 4 bases remained unmatched. CDR3 coding DNA: TGTGCCAGCTCACCGACAGGGGTTGGCGAGCAGTACTTC. The encoded protein is CASSPTGVGEQYF.

This chain joins TRBV4-1 and TRBJ1-5, with 7 nucleotides matching TRBD1. Losses at the gene ends were 2 bases for V and 3 bases for J; bases not matched to a gene: 10. Germline V gives CDR1 MGHRA, CDR2 YSYEKL. The CDR3 is 17 amino acids. CDR3 sequence reads: CASSQPYRGDLNQPQHF. In DNA, the CDR3 is TGCGCCAGCAGCCAACCCTACAGGGGTGATCTCAATCAGCCCCAGCATTTT.

The V and J genes are TRBV18 and TRBJ2-7; TRBD1 matches 8 bases. V shed 3 bases, J shed 5 bases, and the junction held 6 bases outside the gene matches. CDR3 length equals 14 residues. Germline CDR1 reads KGHSH; CDR2 reads LQKENI. DNA of the CDR3: TGTGCCAGCTCACCTTGGCAGGGGGCTAACGAGCAGTACTTC. This sequence encodes CASSPWQGANEQYF. The full variable domain, in which reference TRBV18 and TRBJ2-7 provide the parts outside the CDR3, is NAGVMQNPRHLVRRRGQEARLRCSPMKGHSHVYWYRQLPEEGLKFMVYLQKENIIDESGMPKERFSAEFPKEGPSILRIQQVVRGDSAAYFCASSPWQGANEQYFGPGTRLTVT.

J is TRBJ2-6 and V is TRBV6-1; 8 nucleotides match TRBD1. The ends lost 4 bases at V and 9 bases at J; junction bases unmatched: 11. This CDR3 has 16 residues. The V gene's germline CDR1 is MNHNS and CDR2 SASEGT. The chain's CDR3 is CASSADRGSTINVLTF. The CDR3 nucleotides are TGTGCCAGCAGTGCTGACAGGGGTTCCACCATCAACGTCCTGACTTTC.

This clone was seen more than once but under ten times. The chain combines TRBV9 with TRBJ2-1; a possible D gene is TRBD2 (6 bases). Germline-derived CDR1 and CDR2 are SGDLS and YYNGEE. The CDR3 is made up of 13 amino acids. With 7 bases removed from V and 6 bases from J, the gap between germline ends came to 14 bases. CDR3 nucleotides: TGTGCCAGCCATGGGACTTTAGGCAATGAGCAGTTCTTC. It is translated as CASHGTLGNEQFF. Full variable domain (outside the CDR3, taken from reference TRBV9 and TRBJ2-1): DSGVTQTPKHLITATGQRVTLRCSPRSGDLSVYWYQQSLDQGLQFLIQYYNGEERAKGNILERFSAQQFPDLHSELNLSSLELGDSALYFCASHGTLGNEQFFGPGTRLTVL.

The J gene is TRBJ1-2, the V gene TRBV7-2; no definite D call. CDR1 and CDR2 from the germline V gene are SGHTA and FQGNSA. This CDR3 has 13 residues. Trimming left V 7 bases short and J 8 bases short, with 17 bases between. DNA of the CDR3: TGTGCCAGCACCCATCAGCTCCTTGGGGGCTACACCTTC. It translates to CASTHQLLGGYTF.

The chain recombines TRBV9 with TRBJ2-5; the D is unclear. Per germline, CDR1 SGDLS and CDR2 YYNGEE. The CDR3 covers 13 residues. The germline V and J ends were trimmed by 2 bases and 4 bases, with 9 bases remaining between them. CDR3 loop: CASSVGVAETQYF. The CDR3, as DNA: TGTGCCAGCAGCGTTGGCGTGGCAGAGACCCAGTACTTC. Looking up the rest from reference TRBV9 and TRBJ2-5 gives the full variable domain: DSGVTQTPKHLITATGQRVTLRCSPRSGDLSVYWYQQSLDQGLQFLIQYYNGEERAKGNILERFSAQQFPDLHSELNLSSLELGDSALYFCASSVGVAETQYFGPGTRLLVL.

This clone has only a few counts. The V call is TRBV6-5, the J call TRBJ2-4; 8 nucleotides match TRBD2. Germline V gene lookup returns CDR1 MNHEY and CDR2 SVGAGI. The CDR3 has 16 amino acids. Losses at the gene ends were 0 bases for V and 6 bases for J; bases not matched to a gene: 7. CDR3 bases: TGTGCCAGCAGTTACTCGACGGGAGGGCCTAGAAACATTCAGTACTTC. It specifies CASSYSTGGPRNIQYF.

This chain joins TRBV4-3 and TRBJ1-2, with TRBD1 identical over 8 bases. Looked up from germline, CDR1 is LGHNA and CDR2 is YSLEER. With V trimmed by 2 bases and J by 3 bases, 5 bases remained unmatched. The CDR3 totals 15 residues. DNA of the CDR3: TGCGCCAGCAGCCAAATATCGGACAGGGACTATGGCTACACCTTC. It codes for CASSQISDRDYGYTF.

Notes on this clone: Other DNA sequences in this specimen translate into the identical CDR3. V gene TRBV6-5 combines with J gene TRBJ2-7, with D perhaps given as TRBD1 or TRBD2 (5 bases each). With 0 bases removed from V and 2 bases from J, the gap between germline ends came to 8 bases. Germline CDR1 is MNHEY and CDR2 is SVGAGI. CDR3 length: 14 amino acids. Here the CDR3 DNA reads TGTGCCAGCAGTTACTCGAGGGGTCCCTACGAGCAGTACTTC. Residues: CASSYSRGPYEQYF.

Only a few counts were recorded for this clone. The chain is built from TRBV28 and TRBJ2-1, with D maybe TRBD2 (5 bases). Trimming left V 6 bases short and J 7 bases short, with 10 bases between. The CDR3 runs to 12 residues. Germline CDR1 is MDHEN and CDR2 is SYDVKM. The CDR3 sequence: CASRRGNNEQFF. The CDR3, as DNA: TGTGCCAGCAGACGGGGAAATAATGAGCAGTTCTTC.

This clone was counted only a few times. The J gene is TRBJ2-1, the V gene TRBV21-1; the DNA was not compared with TRBD1, the D call given in the table. TRBV21-1 has pseudogene status. There are 15 residues in the CDR3. The CDR3 DNA sequence: TGTGCCAGCAGATTCCGGGACAGGGCCTACAATGAGCAGTTCTTC. This codes for CASRFRDRAYNEQFF.

This clone has just a few counts. The chain has TRBV7-9 and TRBJ1-3; D is unclear. CDR1 and CDR2 from the germline V gene are SEHNR and FQNEAQ (reference sequence). Trimming pared 3 bases from V and 0 bases from J, leaving 18 bases between. CDR3 length equals 18 residues. CDR3 in DNA: TGTGCCAGCAGCTTCATCGGGAATCTCGAGAGCTCTGGAAACACCATATATTTT. This gives the protein CASSFIGNLESSGNTIYF.

This clone was detected a few times. The gene calls are TRBV5-1 and TRBJ2-7; TRBD2 aligns across 7 bases. This CDR3 is 16 amino acids long. Germline assignment: CDR1 SGHRS and CDR2 YFSETQ. After removal of 0 bases from V and 2 bases from J, the junction contained 8 bases not matched to a gene. CDR3 sequence reads: CASSLVGAGAPYEQYF. In DNA form, the CDR3 reads TGCGCCAGCAGCTTGGTTGGGGCGGGAGCACCCTACGAGCAGTACTTC.

This clone appeared a few times. This chain connects TRBV5-1 to TRBJ2-1; unclear D gene. The CDR3 spans 16 residues. Germline loops: CDR1 SGHRS, CDR2 YFSETQ. With 3 bases removed from V and 0 bases from J, the gap between germline ends came to 13 bases. The DNA for the CDR3 is TGCGCCAGCAGCTCAGTCGAGTTGAGCTCCTACAATGAGCAGTTCTTC. This encodes CASSSVELSSYNEQFF.

The V call is TRBV6-5, the J call TRBJ2-7; D unclear. V was pared by 8 bases and J by 0 bases, with 11 bases between. This CDR3 is 13 amino acids long. CDR1 is MNHEY and CDR2 is SVGAGI in the germline V gene. The CDR3 DNA reads as TGTGCCAGCGCCAACAGATACTCCTACGAGCAGTACTTC. Its translation: CASANRYSYEQYF.

This clone was picked up a small number of times. V gene TRBV5-6 combines with J gene TRBJ2-5, with TRBD1 matching 9 bases. Germline V gene data show CDR1 as SGHDT and CDR2 as YYEEEE. The trim removed 3 bases at V and 4 bases at J, leaving 4 bases unmatched. This CDR3 region has 14 residues. The CDR3 DNA sequence: TGTGCCAGCAGCTCACAGGGGGCAGGAGAGACCCAGTACTTC. Translated: CASSSQGAGETQYF.

The V call is TRBV19, the J call TRBJ1-1, with D hard to call. This CDR3 has 15 residues. V was clipped by 9 bases and J by 1 base, with 18 bases between them. Germline loops: CDR1 LNHDA, CDR2 SQIVND (reference sequence). The CDR3 sequence: CASLPARRANTEAFF. CDR3 DNA: TGTGCCAGCCTCCCCGCCAGGAGGGCGAACACTGAAGCTTTCTTT.

This clone turned up a few times. The chain employs TRBV4-1 and TRBJ1-5; D is possibly TRBD1 (5 bases). V was cut by 0 bases and J by 6 bases, with 15 bases left in between. CDR1 is MGHRA and CDR2 is YSYEKL in the germline V gene. CDR3 length: 16 amino acids. CDR3 amino acids: CASSQDSREVGQPQHF. CDR3 DNA: TGCGCCAGCAGCCAAGATTCCAGGGAGGTTGGTCAGCCCCAGCATTTT.

The CDR3 region has the DNA TGTGCCAGCAGCTTATTTCCCACTTCCCAAGAGACCCAGTACTTC. It is translated as CASSLFPTSQETQYF. This chain joins TRBV7-6 and TRBJ2-5, with D uncertain. CDR1 is SGHVS and CDR2 is FNYEAQ in the germline V gene. V was trimmed by 2 bases and J by 1 base, leaving 11 bases between them. The CDR3 has 15 residues.

This rearrangement joins TRBV19 to TRBJ2-2; D is ambiguous. Germline V gene sequence: CDR1 LNHDA, CDR2 SQIVND (reference sequence). Trimming took off 1 base at V and 4 bases at J, with 4 bases between the two ends. The CDR3 extends over 13 amino acids. Here the CDR3 reads CASSIGFTGELFF. The CDR3 bases are TGTGCCAGTAGTATAGGGTTCACCGGGGAGCTGTTTTTT.

This clone occurred a few times. The gene calls are TRBV15 and TRBJ1-3, with 10 bases matching TRBD1. Trimming took 5 bases from V and 1 from J; bases not matched to a gene: 5. The CDR3 is 16 amino acids. Looked up from germline, CDR1 is LNHNV and CDR2 is YYDKDF (reference sequence). The CDR3 reads CATSGDRGGSGNTIYF. CDR3 in DNA: TGTGCCACCAGCGGGGACAGGGGAGGATCTGGAAACACCATATATTTT.

This clone was observed a handful of times. J is TRBJ2-1 and V is TRBV15; TRBD2 is a possible D gene (6 bases). The CDR3 contains 15 residues. Germline CDR1 LNHNV, CDR2 YYDKDF (reference sequence). V lost 0 bases and J lost 8, with 14 bases in between. This CDR3 reads CATSREPEIADEQFF. The CDR3 nucleotides are TGTGCCACCAGCAGAGAGCCAGAAATAGCGGATGAGCAGTTCTTC.

This clone appeared a few times. The chain uses TRBV2 and TRBJ2-1; a weak D match, TRBD1 (6 bases). Germline V CDR1 and CDR2: SNHLY, FYNNEI. Trimming pared 4 bases from V and 4 bases from J, leaving 14 bases between. The CDR3 length is 15 residues. The CDR3 DNA reads TGTGCCAGCAGTGTGGAACAGGGAAGGTACAATGAGCAGTTCTTC. Translation: CASSVEQGRYNEQFF.